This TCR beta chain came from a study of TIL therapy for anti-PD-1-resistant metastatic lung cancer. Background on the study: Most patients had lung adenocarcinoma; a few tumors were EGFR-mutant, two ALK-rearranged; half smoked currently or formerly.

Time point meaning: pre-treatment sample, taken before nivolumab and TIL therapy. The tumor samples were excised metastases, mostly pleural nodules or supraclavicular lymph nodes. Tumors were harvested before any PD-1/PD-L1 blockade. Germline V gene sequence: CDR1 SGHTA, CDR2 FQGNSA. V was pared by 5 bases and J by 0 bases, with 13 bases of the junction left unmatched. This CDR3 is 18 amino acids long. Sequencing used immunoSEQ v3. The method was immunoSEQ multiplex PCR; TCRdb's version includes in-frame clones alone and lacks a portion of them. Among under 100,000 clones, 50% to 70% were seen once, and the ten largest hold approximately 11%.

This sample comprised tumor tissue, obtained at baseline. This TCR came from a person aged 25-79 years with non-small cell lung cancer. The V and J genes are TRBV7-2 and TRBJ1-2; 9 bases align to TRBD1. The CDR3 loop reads CASSPGFPGTGTNYGYTF. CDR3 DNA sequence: TGTGCCAGCAGCCCAGGATTCCCCGGGACAGGGACTAACTATGGCTACACCTTC.